This TCR beta chain emerged from a study of CD8 T cells in ankylosing spondylitis. One entry per CDR3 protein, called by TCRdb with MiXCR from the 5' RACE reads. Of just under 350,000 distinct CDR3 sequences listed, roughly 14% are singletons. The CDR3 has 16 residues. In germline, CDR1 is MGHRA, CDR2 YSYEKL. V lost 1 base and J lost 4; bases outside the gene matches: 6. This clonotype has a count of ten or more. Sequenced material: blood, either unsorted or a sorted T cell fraction (not recorded which). The rearrangement links TRBV4-1 to TRBJ2-3, with 9 positions matching TRBD2. The origin of this receptor is a male donor with ankylosing spondylitis or in good health (not recorded which). Written as DNA, the CDR3 is TGCGCCAGCAGCCAAGTACCTAGCGGGACCCCAGATACGCAGTATTTT. Protein product: CASSQVPSGTPDTQYF.